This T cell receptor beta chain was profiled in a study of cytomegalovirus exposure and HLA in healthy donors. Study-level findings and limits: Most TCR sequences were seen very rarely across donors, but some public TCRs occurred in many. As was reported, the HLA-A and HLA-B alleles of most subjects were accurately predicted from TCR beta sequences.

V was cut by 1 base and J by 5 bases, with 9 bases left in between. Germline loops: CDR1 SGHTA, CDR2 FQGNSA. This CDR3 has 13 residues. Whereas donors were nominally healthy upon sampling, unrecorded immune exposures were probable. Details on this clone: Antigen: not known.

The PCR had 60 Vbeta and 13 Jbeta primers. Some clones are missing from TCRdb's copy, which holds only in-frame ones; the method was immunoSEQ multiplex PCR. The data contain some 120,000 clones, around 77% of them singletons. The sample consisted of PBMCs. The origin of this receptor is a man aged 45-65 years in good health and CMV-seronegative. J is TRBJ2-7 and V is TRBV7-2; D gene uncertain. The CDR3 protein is CASSLGLGNEQYF. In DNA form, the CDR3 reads TGTGCCAGCAGCTTAGGGCTAGGAAACGAGCAGTACTTC.